This TCR beta chain was sequenced during a study of cytomegalovirus exposure and HLA in healthy donors. CDR1 and CDR2 from the germline V gene are LNHDA and SQIVND (reference sequence). This CDR3 has 13 amino acids. V dropped 5 bases and J dropped 7 bases, with 11 bases sitting between them. A word on this clone: Its antigen is as yet unknown.

Regarding the study as a whole: V segments that were indistinguishable, TRBV6-2 and TRBV6-3 among them, were omitted from analysis. Reported findings show TCR beta sequences accurately forecast HLA-A and HLA-B alleles in most subjects. When analyzed later, a missense DCLRE1C variant was found to be linked to TCR beta V- and J-gene trimming. There were some 150 TCR beta chains listed as cytomegalovirus-associated.

Primers for the PCR totalled 60 Vbeta and 13 Jbeta. Only in-frame clones appear in the TCRdb table, and some are missing; sequencing was by immunoSEQ multiplex PCR. Of 65,000 to 85,000 clones listed, approximately 70% are singletons. The receptor was derived from a male donor in good health and CMV-seropositive. The chain is built from TRBV19 and TRBJ1-4; weak D call: TRBD1 (6 bases). The sample comprised PBMCs. The CDR3 coding sequence is TGTGCCAGTAGTCGCACAGGGTCTGAAAAACTGTTTTTT. Protein product: CASSRTGSEKLFF.